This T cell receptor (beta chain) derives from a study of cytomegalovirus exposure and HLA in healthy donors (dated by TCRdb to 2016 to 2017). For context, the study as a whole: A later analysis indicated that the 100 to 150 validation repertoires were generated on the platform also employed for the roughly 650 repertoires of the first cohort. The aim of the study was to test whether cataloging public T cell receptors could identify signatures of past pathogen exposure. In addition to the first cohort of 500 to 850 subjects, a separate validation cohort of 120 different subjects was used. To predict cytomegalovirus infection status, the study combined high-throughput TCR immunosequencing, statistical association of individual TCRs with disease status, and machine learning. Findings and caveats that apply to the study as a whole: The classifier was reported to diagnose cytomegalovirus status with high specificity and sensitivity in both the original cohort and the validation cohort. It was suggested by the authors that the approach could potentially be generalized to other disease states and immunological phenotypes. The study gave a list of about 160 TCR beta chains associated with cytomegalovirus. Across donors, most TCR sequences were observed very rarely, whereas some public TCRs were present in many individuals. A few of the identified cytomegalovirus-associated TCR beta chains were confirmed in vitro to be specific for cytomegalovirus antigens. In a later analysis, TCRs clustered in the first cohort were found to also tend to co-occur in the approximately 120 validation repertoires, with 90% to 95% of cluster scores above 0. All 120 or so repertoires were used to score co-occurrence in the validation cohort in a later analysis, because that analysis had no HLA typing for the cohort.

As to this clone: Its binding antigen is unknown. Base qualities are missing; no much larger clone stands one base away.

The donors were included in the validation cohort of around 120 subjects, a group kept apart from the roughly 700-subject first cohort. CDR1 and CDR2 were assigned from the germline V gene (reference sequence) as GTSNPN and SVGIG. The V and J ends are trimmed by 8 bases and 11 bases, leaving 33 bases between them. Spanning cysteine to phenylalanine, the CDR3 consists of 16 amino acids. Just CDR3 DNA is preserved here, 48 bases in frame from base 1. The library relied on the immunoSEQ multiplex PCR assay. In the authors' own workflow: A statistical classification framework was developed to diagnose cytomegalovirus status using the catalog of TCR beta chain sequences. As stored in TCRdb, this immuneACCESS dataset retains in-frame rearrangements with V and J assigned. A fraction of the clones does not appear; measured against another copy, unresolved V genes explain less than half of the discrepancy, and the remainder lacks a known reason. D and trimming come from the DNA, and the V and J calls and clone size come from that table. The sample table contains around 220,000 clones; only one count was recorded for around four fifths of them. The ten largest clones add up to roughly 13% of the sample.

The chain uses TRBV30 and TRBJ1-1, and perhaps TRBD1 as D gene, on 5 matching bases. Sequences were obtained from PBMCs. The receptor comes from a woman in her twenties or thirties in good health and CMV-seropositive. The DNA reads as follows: TGTGCCAGGACCTCGCGGGTGAGTTCAGGGAGAGGGATCGCTTTCTTT. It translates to CARTSRVSSGRGIAFF.